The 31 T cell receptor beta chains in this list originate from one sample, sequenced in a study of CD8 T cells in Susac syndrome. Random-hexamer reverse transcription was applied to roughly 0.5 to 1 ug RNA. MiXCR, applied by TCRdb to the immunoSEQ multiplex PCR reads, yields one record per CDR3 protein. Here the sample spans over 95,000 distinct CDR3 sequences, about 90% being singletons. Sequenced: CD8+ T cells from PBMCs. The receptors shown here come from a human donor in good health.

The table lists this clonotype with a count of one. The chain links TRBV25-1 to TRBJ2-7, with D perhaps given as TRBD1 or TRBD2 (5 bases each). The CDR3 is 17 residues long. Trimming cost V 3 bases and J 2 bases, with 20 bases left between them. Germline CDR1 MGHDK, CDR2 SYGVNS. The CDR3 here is CASSEGMGTDPPYEQYF. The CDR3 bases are TGTGCCAGCAGTGAGGGGATGGGGACGGATCCTCCCTACGAGCAGTACTTC.

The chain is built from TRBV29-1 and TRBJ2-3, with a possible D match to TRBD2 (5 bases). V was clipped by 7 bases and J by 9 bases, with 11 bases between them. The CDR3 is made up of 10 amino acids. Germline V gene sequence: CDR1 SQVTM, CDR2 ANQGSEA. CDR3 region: CSDREGTQYF. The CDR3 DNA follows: TGCAGCGACCGGGAAGGCACGCAGTATTTT.

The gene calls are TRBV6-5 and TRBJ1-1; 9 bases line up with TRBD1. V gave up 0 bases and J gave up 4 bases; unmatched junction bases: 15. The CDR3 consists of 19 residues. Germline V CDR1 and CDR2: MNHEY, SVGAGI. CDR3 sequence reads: CASSYSLGLDRGLGTEAFF. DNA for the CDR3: TGTGCCAGCAGTTACTCCTTAGGTTTGGACAGGGGATTAGGCACTGAAGCTTTCTTT.

DNA of the CDR3: TGCAGTGCTAGAGATCCAGGCACAGATACGCAGTATTTT. Encoded protein: CSARDPGTDTQYF. J is TRBJ2-3 and V is TRBV20-1, with D unclear. V gave up 0 bases and J gave up 1 base, with 5 bases separating them. The CDR3 length is 13 residues. Germline lookup yields CDR1 DFQATT and CDR2 SNEGSKA (reference sequence).

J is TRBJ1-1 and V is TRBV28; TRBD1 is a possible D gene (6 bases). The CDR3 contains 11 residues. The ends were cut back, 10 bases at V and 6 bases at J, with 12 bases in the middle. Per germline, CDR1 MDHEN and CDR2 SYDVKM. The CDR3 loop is CATIRGAEAFF. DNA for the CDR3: TGTGCCACTATTAGGGGGGCTGAAGCTTTCTTT.

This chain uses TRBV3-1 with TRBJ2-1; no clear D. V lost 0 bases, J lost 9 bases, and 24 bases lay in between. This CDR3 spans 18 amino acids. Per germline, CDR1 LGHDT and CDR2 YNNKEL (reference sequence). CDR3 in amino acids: CASSQDYNLRSPWGEQFF. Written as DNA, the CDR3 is TGTGCCAGCAGCCAAGATTACAACCTTAGGTCCCCCTGGGGTGAGCAGTTCTTC.

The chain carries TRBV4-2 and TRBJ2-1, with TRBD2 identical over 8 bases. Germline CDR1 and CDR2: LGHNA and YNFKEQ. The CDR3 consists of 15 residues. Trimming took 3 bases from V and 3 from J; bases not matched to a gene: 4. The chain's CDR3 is CASSQSLADYNEQFF. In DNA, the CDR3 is TGTGCCAGCAGCCAGTCACTAGCGGACTACAATGAGCAGTTCTTC.

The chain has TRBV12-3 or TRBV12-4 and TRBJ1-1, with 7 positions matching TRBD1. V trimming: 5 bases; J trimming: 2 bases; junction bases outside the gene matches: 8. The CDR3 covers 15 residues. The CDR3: CASSPSDRYNTEAFF. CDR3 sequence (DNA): TGTGCCAGCAGTCCCTCGGACAGGTACAACACTGAAGCTTTCTTT.

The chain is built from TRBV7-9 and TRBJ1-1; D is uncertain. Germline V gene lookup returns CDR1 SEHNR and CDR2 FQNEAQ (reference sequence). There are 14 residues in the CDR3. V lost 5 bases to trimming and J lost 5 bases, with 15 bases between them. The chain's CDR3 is CASSPLGGGTEAFF. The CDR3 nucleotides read TGTGCCAGCAGCCCCCTCGGTGGAGGGACTGAAGCTTTCTTT.

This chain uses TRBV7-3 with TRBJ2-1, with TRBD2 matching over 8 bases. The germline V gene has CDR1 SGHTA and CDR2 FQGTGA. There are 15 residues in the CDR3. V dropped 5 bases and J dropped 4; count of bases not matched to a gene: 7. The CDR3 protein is CASSPSGSGYNEQFF. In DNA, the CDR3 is TGTGCCAGCAGCCCAAGCGGGAGTGGGTACAATGAGCAGTTCTTC.

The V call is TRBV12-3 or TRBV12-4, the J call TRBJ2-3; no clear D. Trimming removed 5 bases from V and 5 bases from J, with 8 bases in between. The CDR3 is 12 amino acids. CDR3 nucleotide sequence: TGTGCCAGCAGTCCTTGGGGAGATACGCAGTATTTT. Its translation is CASSPWGDTQYF.

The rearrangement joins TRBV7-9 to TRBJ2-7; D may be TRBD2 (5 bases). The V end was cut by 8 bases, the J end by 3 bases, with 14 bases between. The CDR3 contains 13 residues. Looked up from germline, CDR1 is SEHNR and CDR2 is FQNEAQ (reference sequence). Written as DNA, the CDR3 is TGTGCCAGCCGCGGATCGAGGGTCTACGAGCAGTACTTC. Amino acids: CASRGSRVYEQYF.

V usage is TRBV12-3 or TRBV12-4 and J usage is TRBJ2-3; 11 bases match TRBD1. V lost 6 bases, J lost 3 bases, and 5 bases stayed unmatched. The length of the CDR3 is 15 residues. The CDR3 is CASSPGQGETDTQYF. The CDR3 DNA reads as TGTGCCAGCAGCCCGGGACAGGGGGAAACAGATACGCAGTATTTT.

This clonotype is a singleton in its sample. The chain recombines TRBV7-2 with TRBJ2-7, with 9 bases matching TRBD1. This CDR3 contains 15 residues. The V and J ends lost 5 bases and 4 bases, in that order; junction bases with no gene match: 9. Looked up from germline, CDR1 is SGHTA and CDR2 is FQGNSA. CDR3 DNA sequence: TGTGCCAGCAGCCTCCGGGACAGGGTGTTTTACGAGCAGTACTTC. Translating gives CASSLRDRVFYEQYF.

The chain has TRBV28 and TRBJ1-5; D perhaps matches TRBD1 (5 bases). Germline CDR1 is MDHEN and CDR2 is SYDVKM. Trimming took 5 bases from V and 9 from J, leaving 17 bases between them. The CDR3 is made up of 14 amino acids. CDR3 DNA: TGTGCCAGCAGTCTAGGGGTCAGGGACCGGCCCCAGCATTTT. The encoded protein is CASSLGVRDRPQHF. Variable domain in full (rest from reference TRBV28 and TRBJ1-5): DVKVTQSSRYLVKRTGEKVFLECVQDMDHENMFWYRQDPGLGLRLIYFSYDVKMKEKGDIPEGYSVSREKKERFSLILESASTNQTSMYLCASSLGVRDRPQHFGDGTRLSIL.

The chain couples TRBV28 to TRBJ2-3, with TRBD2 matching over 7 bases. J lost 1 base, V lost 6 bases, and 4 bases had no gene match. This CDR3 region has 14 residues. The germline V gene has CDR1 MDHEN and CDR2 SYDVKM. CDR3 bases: TGTGCCAGCAGCCCCGCGGGGGGCACAGATACGCAGTATTTT. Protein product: CASSPAGGTDTQYF.

CDR3 DNA: TGCAGCGCCGGGGGATTTGGGGGGGTGAACACTGAAGCTTTCTTT. Translated: CSAGGFGGVNTEAFF. J is TRBJ1-1 and V is TRBV29-1; D might be TRBD1 (5 bases). Trimming stripped 7 bases from V and 0 bases from J, with 18 bases between. Germline lookup yields CDR1 SQVTM and CDR2 ANQGSEA. The CDR3 has 15 residues.

The chain's CDR3 is CSASLGGAGQETQYF. The CDR3 nucleotides read TGCAGTGCTAGTCTCGGGGGGGCCGGGCAAGAGACCCAGTACTTC. This chain joins TRBV20-1 and TRBJ2-5; 8 nucleotides line up with TRBD2. The CDR3 covers 15 residues. V lost 3 bases, J lost 2 bases, and 8 bases stayed unmatched. Germline CDR1 and CDR2: DFQATT and SNEGSKA (reference sequence).

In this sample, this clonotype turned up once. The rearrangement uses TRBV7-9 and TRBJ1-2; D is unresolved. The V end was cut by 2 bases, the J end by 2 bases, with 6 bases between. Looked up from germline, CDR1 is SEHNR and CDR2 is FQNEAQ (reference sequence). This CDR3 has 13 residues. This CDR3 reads CASSLLENYGYTF. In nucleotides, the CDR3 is TGTGCCAGCAGCTTACTAGAGAACTATGGCTACACCTTC.

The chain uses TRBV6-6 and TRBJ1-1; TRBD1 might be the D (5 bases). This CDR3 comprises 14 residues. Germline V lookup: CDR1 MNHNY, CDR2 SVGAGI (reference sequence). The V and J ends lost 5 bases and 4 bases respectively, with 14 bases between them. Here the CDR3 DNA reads TGTGCCAGCAGTCTGAGCCGGGACCCCACTGAAGCTTTCTTT. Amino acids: CASSLSRDPTEAFF.

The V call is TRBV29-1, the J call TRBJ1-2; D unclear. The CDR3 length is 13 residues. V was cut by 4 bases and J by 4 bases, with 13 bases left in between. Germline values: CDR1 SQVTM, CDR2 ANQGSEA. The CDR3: CSVVVGRSYGYTF. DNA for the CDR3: TGCAGCGTTGTCGTGGGCAGGAGCTATGGCTACACCTTC. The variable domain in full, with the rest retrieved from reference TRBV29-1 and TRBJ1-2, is SAVISQKPSRDICQRGTSLTIQCQVDSQVTMMFWYRQQPGQSLTLIATANQGSEATYESGFVIDKFPISRPNLTFSTLTVSNMSPEDSSIYLCSVVVGRSYGYTFGSGTRLTVV.

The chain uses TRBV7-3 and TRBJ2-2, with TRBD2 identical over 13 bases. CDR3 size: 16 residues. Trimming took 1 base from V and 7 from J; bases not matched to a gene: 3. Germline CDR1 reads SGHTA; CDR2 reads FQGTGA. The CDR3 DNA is TGTGCCAGCAGCTTAAGGACTAGCGGGAGAAGCGGGGAGCTGTTTTTT. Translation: CASSLRTSGRSGELFF.

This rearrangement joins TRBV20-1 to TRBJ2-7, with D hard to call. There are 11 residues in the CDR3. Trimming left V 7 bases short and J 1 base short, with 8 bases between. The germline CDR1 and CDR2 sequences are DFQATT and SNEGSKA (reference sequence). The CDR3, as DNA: TGCAGTGGTCAGGAGTCCTACGAGCAGTACTTC. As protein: CSGQESYEQYF.

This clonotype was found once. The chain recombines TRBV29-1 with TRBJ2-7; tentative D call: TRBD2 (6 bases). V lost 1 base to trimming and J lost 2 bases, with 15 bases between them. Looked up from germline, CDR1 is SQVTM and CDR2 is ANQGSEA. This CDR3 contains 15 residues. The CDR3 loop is CSVEGRAATTYEQYF. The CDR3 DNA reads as TGCAGCGTTGAAGGGAGGGCGGCGACAACCTACGAGCAGTACTTC.

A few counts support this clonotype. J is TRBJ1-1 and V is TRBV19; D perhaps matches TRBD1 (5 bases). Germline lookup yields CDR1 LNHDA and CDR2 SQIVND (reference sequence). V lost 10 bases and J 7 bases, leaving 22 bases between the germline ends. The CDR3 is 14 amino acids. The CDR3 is CATKRHVGADEAFF. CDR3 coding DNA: TGTGCCACCAAACGGCATGTAGGGGCCGATGAAGCTTTCTTT.

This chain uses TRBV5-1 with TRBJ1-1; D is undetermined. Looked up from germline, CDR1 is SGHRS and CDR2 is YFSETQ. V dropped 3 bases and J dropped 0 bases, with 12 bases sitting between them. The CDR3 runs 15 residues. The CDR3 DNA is TGCGCCAGCAGCTCGGATGGCCGCATGAACACTGAAGCTTTCTTT. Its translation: CASSSDGRMNTEAFF.

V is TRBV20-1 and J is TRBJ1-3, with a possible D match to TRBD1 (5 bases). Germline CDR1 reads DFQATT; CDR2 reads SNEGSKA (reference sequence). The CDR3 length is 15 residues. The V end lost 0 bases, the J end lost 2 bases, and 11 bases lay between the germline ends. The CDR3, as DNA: TGCAGTGCTAGAGATCTAAAAGGGGCTGGAAACACCATATATTTT. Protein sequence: CSARDLKGAGNTIYF.

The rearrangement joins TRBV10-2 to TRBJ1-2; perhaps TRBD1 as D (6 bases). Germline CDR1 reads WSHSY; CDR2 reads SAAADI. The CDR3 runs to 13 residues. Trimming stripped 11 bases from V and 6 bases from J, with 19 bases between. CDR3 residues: CAGLKGGLDGYTF. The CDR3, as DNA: TGCGCCGGCCTCAAAGGGGGGTTAGATGGCTACACCTTC.

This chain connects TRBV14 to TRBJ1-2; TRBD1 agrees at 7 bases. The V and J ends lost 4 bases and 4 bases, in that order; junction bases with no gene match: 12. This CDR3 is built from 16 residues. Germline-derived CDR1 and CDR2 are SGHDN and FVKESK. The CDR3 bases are TGTGCCAGCAGCCGGGTTCCGACAGGGCCGGGCTATGGCTACACCTTC. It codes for CASSRVPTGPGYGYTF.

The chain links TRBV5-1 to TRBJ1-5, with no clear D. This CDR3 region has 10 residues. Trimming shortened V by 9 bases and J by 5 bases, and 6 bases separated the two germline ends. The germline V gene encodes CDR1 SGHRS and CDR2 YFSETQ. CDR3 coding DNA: TGCGCCAACCCAGATCAGCCCCAGCATTTT. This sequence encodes CANPDQPQHF.

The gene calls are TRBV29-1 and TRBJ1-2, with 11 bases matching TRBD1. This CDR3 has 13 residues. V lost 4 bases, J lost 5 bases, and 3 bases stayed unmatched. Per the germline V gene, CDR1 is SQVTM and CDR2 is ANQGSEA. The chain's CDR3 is CSVGDRGIYGYTF. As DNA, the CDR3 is TGCAGCGTTGGGGACAGGGGGATATATGGCTACACCTTC. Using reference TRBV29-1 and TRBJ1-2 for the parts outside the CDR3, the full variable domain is SAVISQKPSRDICQRGTSLTIQCQVDSQVTMMFWYRQQPGQSLTLIATANQGSEATYESGFVIDKFPISRPNLTFSTLTVSNMSPEDSSIYLCSVGDRGIYGYTFGSGTRLTVV.